This passage covers 10 T cell receptor beta chains from one sample sequenced in a study of shared clonotypes between healthy human individuals. Only in-frame clones appear in the TCRdb table, and some are missing; sequencing was by immunoSEQ multiplex PCR. The top ten hold around 13% of the sample, which has 500,000 to 650,000 clones, around three quarters seen once. The sequenced sample consisted of PBMCs. Receptors originate from a middle-aged woman in good health. Some clones in this sample may be carry-over from other donors' samples.

The chain recombines TRBV21-1 with TRBJ2-7; the table's D call, TRBD1, has no DNA check behind it. TRBV21-1 is a pseudogene locus. The CDR3 is 15 residues long. This chain's CDR3 is CASSKRQTLTYEQYF. The CDR3 DNA sequence: TGTGCCAGCAGCAAGAGACAGACCCTCACCTACGAGCAGTACTTC.

The chain carries TRBV15 and TRBJ2-3; TRBD1 or TRBD2 may be the D gene (5 bases each). The V gene lost 0 bases and the J gene lost 7 bases, with 17 bases spanning the gap. The CDR3 loop spans 16 amino acids. Germline V gives CDR1 LNHNV, CDR2 YYDKDF (reference sequence). The CDR3 DNA is TGTGCCACCAGCAGAGATTCCGGGACCAGCATCTATACGCAGTATTTT. Amino acids: CATSRDSGTSIYTQYF.

The chain has TRBV7-9 and TRBJ2-3; a weak D match, TRBD2 (6 bases). Trimming stripped 4 bases from V and 5 bases from J, with 16 bases between. The CDR3 has 15 amino acids. CDR1 and CDR2 (germline): SEHNR, FQNEAQ (reference sequence). DNA of the CDR3: TGTGCCAGCAGCTCCCTTAGCTGGGGGGAAGATACGCAGTATTTT. It encodes CASSSLSWGEDTQYF.

This chain uses TRBV11-2 with TRBJ2-3, with D perhaps TRBD2 (6 bases). CDR1 is SGHAT, CDR2 FQNNGV, per germline. The CDR3 runs 13 residues. V shed 1 base and J shed 6 bases, with 8 bases lying between them. CDR3 in DNA: TGTGCCAGCAGCTTAGTCCGGGAGGATACGCAGTATTTT. Its protein is CASSLVREDTQYF. Together with reference TRBV11-2 and TRBJ2-3, the CDR3 gives the full variable domain: EAGVAQSPRYKIIEKRQSVAFWCNPISGHATLYWYQQILGQGPKLLIQFQNNGVVDDSQLPKDRFSAERLKGVDSTLKIQPAKLEDSAVYLCASSLVREDTQYFGPGTRLTVL.

J is TRBJ2-1 and V is TRBV29-1; D not resolved. Germline V gene sequence: CDR1 SQVTM, CDR2 ANQGSEA. With 5 bases removed from V and 10 bases from J, the gap between germline ends came to 12 bases. This CDR3 has 11 amino acids. The CDR3 region has the DNA TGCAGCGTTACCGAATGGCTGGAGCAGTTCTTC. Its protein product is CSVTEWLEQFF.

The chain links TRBV7-2 to TRBJ2-1, with no clear D. Trimming left V 2 bases short and J 6 bases short, with 8 bases between. The CDR3 spans 13 residues. Germline V CDR1 and CDR2: SGHTA, FQGNSA. This CDR3 reads CASSLLGPNEQFF. DNA of the CDR3: TGTGCCAGCAGCTTACTAGGGCCCAATGAGCAGTTCTTC.

As regards this clone: A far larger clone is only one base removed, so a read error is likely. The chain employs TRBV4-2 and TRBJ2-5; the match to TRBD1 covers 12 bases. CDR1 is LGHNA and CDR2 is YNFKEQ in the germline V gene. CDR3 length equals 15 residues. Unmatched junction bases numbered 0, after V lost 3 bases and J lost 1 base. The CDR3: CASSQGQGAQETQYF. The CDR3 nucleotides read TGTGCCAGCAGCCAGGGACAGGGGGCCCAAGAGACCCAGTACTTC.

This chain uses TRBV30 with TRBJ1-2; D gene uncertain. CDR1 is GTSNPN, CDR2 SVGIG, per germline (reference sequence). Trimming took off 8 bases at V and 8 bases at J, with 15 bases between the two ends. The CDR3 contains 11 residues. The CDR3 bases are TGTGCCGCGGCTCACCGTAGCGGCTACACCTTC. Translation: CAAAHRSGYTF.

V and J are TRBV11-3 and TRBJ2-1; 10 nucleotides match TRBD1. Germline trimming cut 5 bases from V and 7 bases from J; bases unmatched to any gene: 8. This CDR3 spans 15 amino acids. Germline V gene sequence: CDR1 SGHNT, CDR2 YENEEA. CDR3 DNA: TGTGCCAGCAGCCGAGGGACAGGGGTAGGTAATGAGCAGTTCTTC. This translates into CASSRGTGVGNEQFF.

The genes are TRBV19 and TRBJ2-6; 7 bases line up with TRBD1. Unmatched junction bases numbered 5, after V lost 4 bases and J lost 2 bases. The CDR3 is 16 residues long. Germline V gives CDR1 LNHDA, CDR2 SQIVND (reference sequence). The CDR3 nucleotides are TGTGCCAGTAGTACAGGGGGTGGCGCTGGGGCCAACGTCCTGACTTTC. Its protein product is CASSTGGGAGANVLTF.